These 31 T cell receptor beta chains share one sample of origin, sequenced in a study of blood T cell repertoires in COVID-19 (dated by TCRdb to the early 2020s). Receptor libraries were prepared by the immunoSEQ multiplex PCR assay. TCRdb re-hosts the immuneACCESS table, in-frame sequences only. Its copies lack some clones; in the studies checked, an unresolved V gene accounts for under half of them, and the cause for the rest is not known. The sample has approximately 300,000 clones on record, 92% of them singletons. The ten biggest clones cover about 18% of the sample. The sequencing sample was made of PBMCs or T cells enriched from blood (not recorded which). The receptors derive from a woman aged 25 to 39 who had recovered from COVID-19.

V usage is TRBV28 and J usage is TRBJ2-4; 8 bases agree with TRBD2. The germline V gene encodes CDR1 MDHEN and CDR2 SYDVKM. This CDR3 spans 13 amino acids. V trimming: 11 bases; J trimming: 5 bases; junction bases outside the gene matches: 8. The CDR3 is CAGGGTNQNIQYF. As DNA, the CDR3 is TGTGCCGGCGGGGGGACAAACCAAAACATTCAGTACTTC. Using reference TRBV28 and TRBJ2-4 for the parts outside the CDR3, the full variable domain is DVKVTQSSRYLVKRTGEKVFLECVQDMDHENMFWYRQDPGLGLRLIYFSYDVKMKEKGDIPEGYSVSREKKERFSLILESASTNQTSMYLCAGGGTNQNIQYFGAGTRLSVL.

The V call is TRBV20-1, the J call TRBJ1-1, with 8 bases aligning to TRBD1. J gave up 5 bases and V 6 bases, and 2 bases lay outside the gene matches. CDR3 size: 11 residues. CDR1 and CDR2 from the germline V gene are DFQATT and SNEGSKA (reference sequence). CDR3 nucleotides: TGCAGTGCAAACAGGGGGACTGAAGCTTTCTTT. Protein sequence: CSANRGTEAFF.

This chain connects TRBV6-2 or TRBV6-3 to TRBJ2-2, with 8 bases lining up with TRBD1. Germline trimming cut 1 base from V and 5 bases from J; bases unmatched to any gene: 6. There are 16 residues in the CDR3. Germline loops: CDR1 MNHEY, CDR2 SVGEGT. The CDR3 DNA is TGTGCCAGCAGTTACTTAACAGGGGGATGGACCGGGGAGCTGTTTTTT. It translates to CASSYLTGGWTGELFF.

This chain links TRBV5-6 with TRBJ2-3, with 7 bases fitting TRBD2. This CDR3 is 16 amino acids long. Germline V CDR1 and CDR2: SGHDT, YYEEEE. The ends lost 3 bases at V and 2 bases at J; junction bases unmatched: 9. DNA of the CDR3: TGTGCCAGCAGCTACACCGGGGGGAGCCCCACAGATACGCAGTATTTT. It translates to CASSYTGGSPTDTQYF.

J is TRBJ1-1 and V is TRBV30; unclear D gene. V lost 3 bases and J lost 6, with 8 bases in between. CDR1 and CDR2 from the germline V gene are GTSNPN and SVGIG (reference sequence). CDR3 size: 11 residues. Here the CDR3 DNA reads TGTGCCTGGAGGTGGGCAGCTGAAGCTTTCTTT. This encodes CAWRWAAEAFF.

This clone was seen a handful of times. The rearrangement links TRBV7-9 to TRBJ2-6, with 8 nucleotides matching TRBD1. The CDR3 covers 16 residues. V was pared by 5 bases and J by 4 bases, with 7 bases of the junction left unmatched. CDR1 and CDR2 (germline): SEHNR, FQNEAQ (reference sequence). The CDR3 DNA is TGTGCCAGCAGCCCCTCCCAGGGGGCCGGGGCCAACGTCCTGACTTTC. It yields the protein CASSPSQGAGANVLTF.

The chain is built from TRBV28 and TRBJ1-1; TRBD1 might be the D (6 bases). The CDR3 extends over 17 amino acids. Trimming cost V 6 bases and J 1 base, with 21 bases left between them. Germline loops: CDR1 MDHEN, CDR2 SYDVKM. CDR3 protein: CASRRTRTGIWNTEAFF. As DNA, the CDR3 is TGTGCCAGCAGGCGCACACGAACAGGGATCTGGAACACTGAAGCTTTCTTT.

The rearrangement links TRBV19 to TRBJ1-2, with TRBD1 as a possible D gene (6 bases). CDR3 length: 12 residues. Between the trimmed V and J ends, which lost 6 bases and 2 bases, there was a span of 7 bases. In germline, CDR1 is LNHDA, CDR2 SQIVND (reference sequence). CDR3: CASRTGNYGYTF. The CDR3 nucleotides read TGTGCCAGTAGAACAGGGAACTATGGCTACACCTTC.

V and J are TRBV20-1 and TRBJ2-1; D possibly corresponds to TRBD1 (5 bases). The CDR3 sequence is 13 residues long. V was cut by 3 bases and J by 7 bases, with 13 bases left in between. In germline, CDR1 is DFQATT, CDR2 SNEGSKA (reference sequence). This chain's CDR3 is CSASRQLRNEQFF. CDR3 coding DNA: TGCAGTGCTAGTAGACAGCTTAGGAATGAGCAGTTCTTC.

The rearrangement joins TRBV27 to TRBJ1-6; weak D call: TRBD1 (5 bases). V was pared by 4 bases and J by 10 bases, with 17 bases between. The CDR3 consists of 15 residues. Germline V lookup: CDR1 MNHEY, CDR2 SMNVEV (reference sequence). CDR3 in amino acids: CASSSGAGRESPLHF. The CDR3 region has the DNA TGTGCCAGCAGTTCCGGGGCAGGGAGGGAATCACCCCTCCACTTT.

As DNA, the CDR3 is TGTGCCAGCAGCGGCCACAGGGGGCCAGGACAGCCCCAGCATTTT. Amino acid sequence: CASSGHRGPGQPQHF. The chain uses TRBV7-8 and TRBJ1-5; 9 bases match TRBD1. This CDR3 is built from 15 residues. Germline assignment: CDR1 SGHVS and CDR2 FQNEAQ. The V segment lost 5 bases and the J segment 7 bases; nucleotides outside the gene matches: 9.

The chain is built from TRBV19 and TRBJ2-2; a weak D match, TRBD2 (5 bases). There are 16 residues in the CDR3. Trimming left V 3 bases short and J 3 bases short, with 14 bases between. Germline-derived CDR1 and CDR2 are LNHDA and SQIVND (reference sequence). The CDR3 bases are TGTGCCAGTAGTATTGGCAGACTATCGGACACCGGGGAGCTGTTTTTT. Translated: CASSIGRLSDTGELFF.

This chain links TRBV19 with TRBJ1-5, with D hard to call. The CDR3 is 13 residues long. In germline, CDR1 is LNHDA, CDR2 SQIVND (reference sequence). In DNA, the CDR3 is TGTGCAGTAGCGGCCGGAACTAATCAGCCCCAGCATTTT. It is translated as CAVAAGTNQPQHF.

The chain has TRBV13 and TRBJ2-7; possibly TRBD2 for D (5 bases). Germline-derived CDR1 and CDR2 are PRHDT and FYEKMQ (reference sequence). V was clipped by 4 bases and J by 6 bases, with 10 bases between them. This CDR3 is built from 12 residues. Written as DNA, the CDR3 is TGTGCCAGCAGCTGGGAGTATGGCGAGCAGTACTTC. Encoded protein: CASSWEYGEQYF.

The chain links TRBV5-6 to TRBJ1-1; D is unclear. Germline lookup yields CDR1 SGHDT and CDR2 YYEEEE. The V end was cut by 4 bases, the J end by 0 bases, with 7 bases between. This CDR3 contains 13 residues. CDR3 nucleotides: TGTGCCAGCAGCCCGAGTATGAACACTGAAGCTTTCTTT. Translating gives CASSPSMNTEAFF.

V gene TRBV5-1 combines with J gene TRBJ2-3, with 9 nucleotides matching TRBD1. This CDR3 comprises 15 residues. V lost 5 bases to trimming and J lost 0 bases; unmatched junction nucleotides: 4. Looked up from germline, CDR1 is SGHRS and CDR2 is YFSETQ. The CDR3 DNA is TGCGCCAGCAGAGGGGGACAGGGAAGCACAGATACGCAGTATTTT. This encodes CASRGGQGSTDTQYF.

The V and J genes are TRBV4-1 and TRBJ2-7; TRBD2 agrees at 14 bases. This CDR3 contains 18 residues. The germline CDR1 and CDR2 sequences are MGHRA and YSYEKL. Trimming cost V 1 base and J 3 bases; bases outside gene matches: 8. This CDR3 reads CASSQVTSGGALNYEQYF. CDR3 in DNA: TGCGCCAGCAGCCAAGTGACTAGCGGGGGGGCCTTAAACTACGAGCAGTACTTC.

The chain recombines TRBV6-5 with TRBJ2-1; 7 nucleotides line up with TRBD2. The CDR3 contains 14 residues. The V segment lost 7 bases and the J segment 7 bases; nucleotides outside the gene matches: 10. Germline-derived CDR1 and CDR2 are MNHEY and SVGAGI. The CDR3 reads CASKVAGPGNEQFF. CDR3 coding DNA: TGTGCCAGCAAAGTAGCGGGCCCGGGGAATGAGCAGTTCTTC.

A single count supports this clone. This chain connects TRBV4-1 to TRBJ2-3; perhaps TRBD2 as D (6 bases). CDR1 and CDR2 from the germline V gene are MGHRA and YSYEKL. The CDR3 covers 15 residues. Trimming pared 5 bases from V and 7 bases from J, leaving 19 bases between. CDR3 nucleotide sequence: TGCGCCAGCAGCAATCTAGCGCCCCCCGAATATACGCAGTATTTT. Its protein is CASSNLAPPEYTQYF.

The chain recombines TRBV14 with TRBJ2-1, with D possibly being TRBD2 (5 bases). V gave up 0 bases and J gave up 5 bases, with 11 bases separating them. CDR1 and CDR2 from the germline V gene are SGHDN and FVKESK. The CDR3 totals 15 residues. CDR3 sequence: CASSQEGTSHNEQFF. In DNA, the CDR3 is TGTGCCAGCAGCCAAGAAGGTACTAGTCACAATGAGCAGTTCTTC.

CDR3 in amino acids: CATSSGRGQETQYF. In nucleotides, the CDR3 is TGTGCCACCAGCAGCGGACGGGGCCAAGAGACCCAGTACTTC. The V gene is TRBV15, the J gene TRBJ2-5; possibly TRBD2 for D (5 bases). CDR1 LNHNV and CDR2 YYDKDF come from the germline V gene (reference sequence). CDR3 length equals 14 residues. V gave up 3 bases and J gave up 1 base, with 9 bases separating them.

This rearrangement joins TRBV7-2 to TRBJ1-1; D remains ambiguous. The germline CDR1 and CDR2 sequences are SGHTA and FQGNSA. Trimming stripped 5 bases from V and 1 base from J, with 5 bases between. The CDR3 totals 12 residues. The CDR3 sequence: CASSRQNTEAFF. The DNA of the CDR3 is TGTGCCAGCAGCAGACAGAACACTGAAGCTTTCTTT.

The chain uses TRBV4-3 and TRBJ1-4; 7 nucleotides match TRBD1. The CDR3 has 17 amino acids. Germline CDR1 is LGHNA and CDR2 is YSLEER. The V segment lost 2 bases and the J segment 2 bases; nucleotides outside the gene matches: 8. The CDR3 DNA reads TGCGCCAGCAGCCAACCTCCCGACAGGGTGACTAATGAAAAACTGTTTTTT. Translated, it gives CASSQPPDRVTNEKLFF.

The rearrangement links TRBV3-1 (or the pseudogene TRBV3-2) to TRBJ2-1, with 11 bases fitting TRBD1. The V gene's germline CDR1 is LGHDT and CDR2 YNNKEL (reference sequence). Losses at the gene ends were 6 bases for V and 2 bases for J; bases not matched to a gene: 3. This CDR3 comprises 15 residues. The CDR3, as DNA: TGTGCCAGCAGTCAGGGACAGGGGGCCTACAATGAGCAGTTCTTC. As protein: CASSQGQGAYNEQFF.

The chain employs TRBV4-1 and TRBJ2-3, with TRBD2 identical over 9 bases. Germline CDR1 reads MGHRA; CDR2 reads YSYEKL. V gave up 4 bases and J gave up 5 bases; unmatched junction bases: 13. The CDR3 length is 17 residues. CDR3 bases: TGCGCCAGCAGCCCGACCCCCCGCGGGGGGGCCCGAGATACGCAGTATTTT. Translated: CASSPTPRGGARDTQYF.

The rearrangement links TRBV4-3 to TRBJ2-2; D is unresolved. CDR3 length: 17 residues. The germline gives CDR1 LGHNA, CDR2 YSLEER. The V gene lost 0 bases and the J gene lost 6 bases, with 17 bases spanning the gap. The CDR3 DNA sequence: TGCGCCAGCAGCCAAGAGATTTGGCAGGTTTTGGCCGGGGAGCTGTTTTTT. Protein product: CASSQEIWQVLAGELFF.

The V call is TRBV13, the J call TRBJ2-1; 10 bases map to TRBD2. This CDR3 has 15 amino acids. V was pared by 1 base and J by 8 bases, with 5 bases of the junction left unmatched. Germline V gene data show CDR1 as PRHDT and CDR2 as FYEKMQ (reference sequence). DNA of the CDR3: TGTGCCAGCAGCTTAGCGGAGCGGGGGGGCCATGAGCAGTTCTTC. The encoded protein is CASSLAERGGHEQFF.

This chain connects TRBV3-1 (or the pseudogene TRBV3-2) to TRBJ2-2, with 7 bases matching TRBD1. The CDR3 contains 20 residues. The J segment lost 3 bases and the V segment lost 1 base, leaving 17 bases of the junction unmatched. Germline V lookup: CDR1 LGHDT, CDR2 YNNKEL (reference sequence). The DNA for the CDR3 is TGTGCCAGCAGCCAAGGTTCTACTAGTCCCGGACAGGTCGACACCGGGGAGCTGTTTTTT. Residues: CASSQGSTSPGQVDTGELFF.

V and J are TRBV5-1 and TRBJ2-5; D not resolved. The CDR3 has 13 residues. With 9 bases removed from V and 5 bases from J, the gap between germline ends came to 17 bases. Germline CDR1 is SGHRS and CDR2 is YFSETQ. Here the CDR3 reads CATRPTSGETQYF. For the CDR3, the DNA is TGCGCCACGCGCCCTACATCGGGTGAGACCCAGTACTTC.

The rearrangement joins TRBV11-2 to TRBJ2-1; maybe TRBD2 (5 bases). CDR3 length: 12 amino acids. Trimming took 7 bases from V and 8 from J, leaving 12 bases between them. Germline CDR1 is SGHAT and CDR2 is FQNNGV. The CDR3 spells CASNIRGYEQFF. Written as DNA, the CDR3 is TGTGCCAGCAACATACGGGGTTATGAGCAGTTCTTC.

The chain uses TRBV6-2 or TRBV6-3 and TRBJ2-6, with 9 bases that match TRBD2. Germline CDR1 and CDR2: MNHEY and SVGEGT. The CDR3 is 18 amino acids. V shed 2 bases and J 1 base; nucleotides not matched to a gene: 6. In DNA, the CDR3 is TGTGCCAGCAGTTACGCCCCCGCGGGAGGGTCTGGGGCCAACGTCCTGACTTTC. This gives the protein CASSYAPAGGSGANVLTF.